The 10 T cell receptor beta chains given below trace back to one sample, sequenced in a study of T cell responses to AZD1222 COVID-19 vaccine. Generated by immunoSEQ multiplex PCR, the TCRdb table keeps only in-frame clones and is missing some. The repertoire consists of under 95,000 clones, with approximately 91% occurring once and the leading ten covering under 2.5%. The input for sequencing was peripheral blood, taken on day 0 of AZD1222 vaccination. These receptors came from an adult in good health.

The genes are TRBV7-9 and TRBJ1-5; no definite D call. The germline V and J ends were trimmed by 1 base and 6 bases, with 10 bases remaining between them. The CDR3 covers 14 residues. The germline V gene encodes CDR1 SEHNR and CDR2 FQNEAQ (reference sequence). CDR3 amino acids: CASSLGGDSQPQHF. CDR3 nucleotides: TGTGCCAGCAGCTTAGGTGGGGATAGTCAGCCCCAGCATTTT.

A single count supports this clone. The V and J genes are TRBV19 and TRBJ1-6; 11 bases are shared with TRBD1. Germline V gene lookup returns CDR1 LNHDA and CDR2 SQIVND (reference sequence). Trimming took 5 bases from V and 14 from J; bases not matched to a gene: 8. This CDR3 spans 14 amino acids. CDR3 coding DNA: TGTGCCAGTAGTGGGACAGGGGGATTCGGTACCCTCCACTTT. This encodes CASSGTGGFGTLHF.

This chain uses TRBV6-5 with TRBJ2-1, with D possibly TRBD2 on 7 matching bases. The V end was cut by 11 bases, the J end by 5 bases, with 16 bases between. Looked up from germline, CDR1 is MNHEY and CDR2 is SVGAGI. The CDR3 has 13 residues. The CDR3 loop is CAGREGVDNEQFF. CDR3 DNA sequence: TGTGCCGGAAGGGAGGGGGTTGACAATGAGCAGTTCTTC.

The rearrangement joins TRBV4-2 to TRBJ1-3; D gene ambiguous. The CDR3 has 14 amino acids. Germline-derived CDR1 and CDR2 are LGHNA and YNFKEQ. V was clipped by 0 bases and J by 0 bases, with 3 bases between them. CDR3 DNA: TGTGCCAGCAGCCAAGATGACTCTGGAAACACCATATATTTT. Amino acid sequence: CASSQDDSGNTIYF.

The J gene is TRBJ1-2, the V gene TRBV19; 8 bases line up with TRBD1. The J segment lost 0 bases and the V segment lost 5 bases, leaving 11 bases of the junction unmatched. The V gene's germline CDR1 is LNHDA and CDR2 SQIVND (reference sequence). The CDR3 extends over 17 amino acids. The CDR3 DNA reads as TGTGCCAGTAGTGCTTCGACAGGGGTCGGGTCTAACTATGGCTACACCTTC. Translation: CASSASTGVGSNYGYTF.

This chain links TRBV9 with TRBJ2-2, with D possibly being TRBD2 (5 bases). Per the germline V gene, CDR1 is SGDLS and CDR2 is YYNGEE. Trimming cost V 4 bases and J 5 bases, with 15 bases left between them. This CDR3 region has 15 residues. CDR3 amino acids: CASSSFGGGTGELFF. The CDR3 DNA reads TGTGCCAGCAGCTCTTTCGGAGGCGGGACCGGGGAGCTGTTTTTT.

The chain recombines TRBV11-2 with TRBJ1-4; TRBD1 matches at 7 bases. The CDR3 runs 15 residues. Germline V CDR1 and CDR2: SGHAT, FQNNGV. V dropped 1 base and J dropped 8; count of bases not matched to a gene: 7. The CDR3 DNA reads as TGTGCCAGCAGCTTAGTCAGGGCAGGGGGGGAAAAACTGTTTTTT. Encoded protein: CASSLVRAGGEKLFF.

The rearrangement joins TRBV2 to TRBJ2-2, with 9 bases aligning to TRBD2. The CDR3 extends over 18 amino acids. The germline V gene has CDR1 SNHLY and CDR2 FYNNEI. J gave up 5 bases and V 0 bases, and 10 bases lay outside the gene matches. Here the CDR3 DNA reads TGTGCCAGCAGTGAAGCGCTTCGTGCGGGAGGGGTTACCGGGGAGCTGTTTTTT. It yields the protein CASSEALRAGGVTGELFF.

This clone was seen more than once but under ten times. J is TRBJ2-3 and V is TRBV6-5; 11 nucleotides align to TRBD2. Germline CDR1 MNHEY, CDR2 SVGAGI. The CDR3 has 15 residues. The ends lost 5 bases at V and 4 bases at J; junction bases unmatched: 5. The CDR3 sequence: CASSTSGSSADTQYF. CDR3 sequence (DNA): TGTGCCAGCAGTACTAGCGGGAGTTCCGCAGATACGCAGTATTTT.

The V and J genes are TRBV10-1 and TRBJ2-2; 11 nucleotides line up with TRBD1. The V gene end was trimmed by 2 bases and the J gene end by 0 bases; junction bases not matched to a gene: 5. The CDR3 extends over 18 amino acids. Germline CDR1 is WNHNN and CDR2 is SYGVQD (reference sequence). This CDR3 is CASSEKDRGQPNTGELFF. The CDR3 region has the DNA TGCGCCAGCAGTGAGAAGGACAGGGGGCAGCCGAACACCGGGGAGCTGTTTTTT.